The 23 T cell receptor beta chains reported below all come from one sample, sequenced in a study of radiotherapy plus CTLA-4 blockade in lung cancer. Repertoires were generated with immunoSEQ multiplex PCR, while TCRdb's copy carries only in-frame clones and drops some. The data show tens of thousands of clones, approximately 86% seen once. Sequences were derived from peripheral blood, sampled from a patient treated with radiotherapy plus ipilimumab. All receptors derive from a human donor with non-small cell lung cancer who had stable disease on radiotherapy plus ipilimumab.

The chain links TRBV11-3 to TRBJ1-5; 10 bases are a match to TRBD1. This CDR3 has 14 residues. The germline V gene has CDR1 SGHNT and CDR2 YENEEA. Unmatched junction bases numbered 4, after V lost 8 bases and J lost 3 bases. The DNA for the CDR3 is TGTGCCAGCGGGGACAGGGGTACCAATCAGCCCCAGCATTTT. Residues: CASGDRGTNQPQHF.

This clone occurred a few times. V and J are TRBV9 and TRBJ1-2, with 7 positions matching TRBD1. V was clipped by 3 bases and J by 8 bases; unmatched bases: 16. CDR1 and CDR2 (germline): SGDLS, YYNGEE. The CDR3 consists of 16 residues. CDR3 in DNA: TGTGCCAGCAGCGCGGCCACGACAGGGATGGCGGGGGGCTACACCTTC. Protein: CASSAATTGMAGGYTF.

The gene calls are TRBV28 and TRBJ1-6; D gene unclear. V was clipped by 4 bases and J by 7 bases, with 14 bases between them. Germline CDR1 and CDR2: MDHEN and SYDVKM. The CDR3 covers 15 residues. CDR3 DNA sequence: TGTGCCAGCAGTTACCCGGGTTTAAAAAATTCACCCCTCCACTTT. Its translation is CASSYPGLKNSPLHF.

The chain employs TRBV9 and TRBJ1-1; D gene unclear. Germline V gene lookup returns CDR1 SGDLS and CDR2 YYNGEE. CDR3 length equals 15 residues. V was pared by 7 bases and J by 0 bases, with 16 bases between. The CDR3 DNA is TGTGCCAGCGGGGAGCTAGACGGCATGAACACTGAAGCTTTCTTT. It encodes CASGELDGMNTEAFF.

The chain is built from TRBV29-1 and TRBJ2-7, with 10 bases fitting TRBD2. The CDR3 is made up of 14 amino acids. The germline V gene encodes CDR1 SQVTM and CDR2 ANQGSEA. Trimming at V came to 7 bases and at J to 7 bases, leaving 13 bases not matched to a gene. CDR3 loop: CSAAAGGPGGEQYF. Here the CDR3 DNA reads TGCAGCGCTGCAGCGGGAGGGCCCGGGGGGGAGCAGTACTTC.

The chain couples TRBV5-1 to TRBJ2-7; unclear D gene. CDR1 and CDR2 from the germline V gene are SGHRS and YFSETQ. Trimming took 1 base from V and 5 from J, leaving 10 bases between them. The CDR3 has 13 residues. CDR3 loop: CASSLQVRDEQYF. In DNA, the CDR3 is TGCGCCAGCAGCTTGCAAGTCCGGGACGAGCAGTACTTC.

CDR3 nucleotides: TGTGCCAGCAGTTACTTCCCGCGGGGAGGGATCGGTAGAAGCTATGGCTACACCTTC. Its protein product is CASSYFPRGGIGRSYGYTF. The rearrangement uses TRBV6-7 and TRBJ1-2; D unclear. TRBV6-7 falls under the ORF class, with uncertain function. This CDR3 is built from 19 residues. The V gene lost 1 base and the J gene lost 4 bases, with 25 bases spanning the gap.

The V gene is TRBV5-1, the J gene TRBJ1-6; D unclear. The germline V gene encodes CDR1 SGHRS and CDR2 YFSETQ. This CDR3 comprises 14 residues. Trimming removed 0 bases at V and 6 bases at J, with 7 bases between. This CDR3 reads CASSLGPSNSPLHF. CDR3 nucleotides: TGCGCCAGCAGCTTGGGACCCAGTAATTCACCCCTCCACTTT.

The chain combines TRBV6-4 with TRBJ1-1; D unresolved. V dropped 4 bases and J dropped 4 bases, with 10 bases sitting between them. The CDR3 is 13 amino acids. The germline gives CDR1 MRHNA, CDR2 SNTAGT. CDR3 DNA sequence: TGTGCCAGCAGTGTTGGGGAAGGCACTGAAGCTTTCTTT. It yields the protein CASSVGEGTEAFF.

Concerning this clone itself: This sample includes further DNA sequences coding for the same CDR3. The chain is built from TRBV29-1 and TRBJ2-1; 14 nucleotides line up with TRBD2. This CDR3 has 13 residues. V was clipped by 6 bases and J by 10 bases; unmatched bases: 5. Germline-derived CDR1 and CDR2 are SQVTM and ANQGSEA. CDR3 DNA: TGCAGCGTGGGACTAGCGGGGGTGGGCGAGCAGTTCTTC. Protein: CSVGLAGVGEQFF.

As DNA, the CDR3 is TGTGCCAGCAGAACCACGGGAGGCCCTGACAATGAGCAGTTCTTC. Its protein is CASRTTGGPDNEQFF. The chain combines TRBV9 with TRBJ2-1, with 7 positions matching TRBD2. J gave up 5 bases and V 5 bases, and 10 bases lay outside the gene matches. CDR1 SGDLS and CDR2 YYNGEE come from the germline V gene. There are 15 residues in the CDR3.

The gene calls are TRBV19 and TRBJ2-3; tentatively, D is TRBD2 (6 bases). There are 16 residues in the CDR3. Germline values: CDR1 LNHDA, CDR2 SQIVND (reference sequence). The V and J ends lost 1 base and 6 bases respectively, with 17 bases between them. The CDR3 region has the DNA TGTGCCAGTAGTATAGCGGGAGTAAGGCGTGGGGATACGCAGTATTTT. Translation: CASSIAGVRRGDTQYF.

The rearrangement joins TRBV6-1 to TRBJ1-4; TRBD1 might be the D (5 bases). This CDR3 comprises 16 residues. Trimming stripped 0 bases from V and 0 bases from J, with 8 bases between. The germline gives CDR1 MNHNS, CDR2 SASEGT. This chain's CDR3 is CASSEAGLATNEKLFF. The DNA of the CDR3 is TGTGCCAGCAGTGAAGCGGGGCTTGCAACTAATGAAAAACTGTTTTTT.

The chain recombines TRBV27 with TRBJ2-7; a weak D match, TRBD1 (6 bases). Germline lookup yields CDR1 MNHEY and CDR2 SMNVEV (reference sequence). The CDR3 extends over 12 amino acids. V shed 8 bases and J shed 3 bases, with 11 bases lying between them. The CDR3: CASWDTHYEQYF. In DNA, the CDR3 is TGTGCCAGCTGGGACACTCACTACGAGCAGTACTTC.

The J gene is TRBJ1-4, the V gene TRBV27, with unresolved D. Per germline, CDR1 MNHEY and CDR2 SMNVEV (reference sequence). V lost 9 bases to trimming and J lost 2 bases, with 4 bases between them. This CDR3 is 11 amino acids long. CDR3 protein: CARVTNEKLFF. CDR3 bases: TGTGCCAGGGTTACTAATGAAAAACTGTTTTTT.

The chain is built from TRBV9 and TRBJ1-6, with D hard to call. V lost 0 bases to trimming and J lost 7 bases, with 5 bases between them. The CDR3 is made up of 13 amino acids. Germline V CDR1 and CDR2: SGDLS, YYNGEE. This CDR3 reads CASSVEDNSPLHF. The CDR3 DNA follows: TGTGCCAGCAGCGTAGAGGACAATTCACCCCTCCACTTT. Looking up the rest from reference TRBV9 and TRBJ1-6 gives the full variable domain: DSGVTQTPKHLITATGQRVTLRCSPRSGDLSVYWYQQSLDQGLQFLIQYYNGEERAKGNILERFSAQQFPDLHSELNLSSLELGDSALYFCASSVEDNSPLHFGNGTRLTVT.

With respect to this clone: A read error may produce the germline difference seen at one junction end. The gene calls are TRBV19 and TRBJ1-2; 7 bases fit TRBD1. Germline assignment: CDR1 LNHDA and CDR2 SQIVND (reference sequence). This CDR3 comprises 10 residues. CDR3 region: CASSIAGTAF. The CDR3 DNA reads TGTGCCAGTAGTATAGCGGGGACAGCCTTC.

The V and J genes are TRBV14 and TRBJ2-5, with D tentatively TRBD2 (6 bases). Germline lookup yields CDR1 SGHDN and CDR2 FVKESK. The CDR3 covers 13 residues. Trimming cost V 5 bases and J 4 bases, with 11 bases left between them. The CDR3 reads CASSYGLRETQYF. The CDR3 DNA sequence: TGTGCCAGCAGCTATGGACTAAGAGAGACCCAGTACTTC.

The J gene is TRBJ1-3, the V gene TRBV5-1, with D perhaps TRBD1 (6 bases). The CDR3 runs 18 residues. The germline CDR1 and CDR2 sequences are SGHRS and YFSETQ. Trimming took 5 bases from V and 4 from J, leaving 25 bases between them. In DNA form, the CDR3 reads TGCGCCAGCAGAGCCACCCAACAATCGGGGGGCCGGGGAAACACCATATATTTT. It yields the protein CASRATQQSGGRGNTIYF.

The chain is built from TRBV9 and TRBJ2-5, with 10 nucleotides matching TRBD1. CDR3 length: 15 residues. The germline gives CDR1 SGDLS, CDR2 YYNGEE. V trimming: 4 bases; J trimming: 3 bases; junction bases outside the gene matches: 6. CDR3 residues: CASSLGDRGEETQYF. CDR3 DNA sequence: TGTGCCAGCAGCTTAGGGGACAGGGGTGAAGAGACCCAGTACTTC.

The chain joins TRBV9 to TRBJ2-7; D not certain. CDR3 length: 14 residues. With 0 bases removed from V and 1 base from J, the gap between germline ends came to 8 bases. Germline-derived CDR1 and CDR2 are SGDLS and YYNGEE. The CDR3 sequence is CASSVGGFSYEQYF. CDR3 bases: TGTGCCAGCAGCGTAGGGGGTTTTTCCTACGAGCAGTACTTC.

This clone was counted once. J is TRBJ2-5 and V is TRBV5-4, with 8 bases that match TRBD2. With V trimmed by 5 bases and J by 5 bases, 5 bases remained unmatched. The germline V gene has CDR1 SGHNT and CDR2 YYREEE (reference sequence). The CDR3 runs 13 residues. CDR3 amino acids: CASRTGGRETQYF. As DNA, the CDR3 is TGTGCCAGCAGGACGGGGGGGCGGGAGACCCAGTACTTC.

The chain employs TRBV7-9 and TRBJ2-5, with D possibly TRBD2 on 6 matching bases. Germline-derived CDR1 and CDR2 are SEHNR and FQNEAQ (reference sequence). The CDR3 spans 17 residues. V shed 4 bases and J shed 2 bases, with 20 bases lying between them. In nucleotides, the CDR3 is TGTGCCAGCAGCTCCCTCGGGAGAGGGAGAAGGCAAGAGACCCAGTACTTC. Protein sequence: CASSSLGRGRRQETQYF.